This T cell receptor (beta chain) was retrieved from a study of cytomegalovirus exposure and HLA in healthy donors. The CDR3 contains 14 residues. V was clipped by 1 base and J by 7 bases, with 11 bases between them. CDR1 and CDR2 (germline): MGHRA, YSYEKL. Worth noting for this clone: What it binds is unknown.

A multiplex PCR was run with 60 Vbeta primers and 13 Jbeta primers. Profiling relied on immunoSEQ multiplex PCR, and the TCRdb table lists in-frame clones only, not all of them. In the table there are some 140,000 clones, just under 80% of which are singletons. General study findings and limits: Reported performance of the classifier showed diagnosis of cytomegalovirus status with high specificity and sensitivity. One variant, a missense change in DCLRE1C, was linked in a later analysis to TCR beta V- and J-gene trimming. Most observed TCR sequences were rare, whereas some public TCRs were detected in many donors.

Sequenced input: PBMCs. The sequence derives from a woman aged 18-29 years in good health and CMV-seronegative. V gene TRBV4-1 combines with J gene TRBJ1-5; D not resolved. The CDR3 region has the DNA TGCGCCAGCAGCCAAGTAAATACGGGGCAGCCCCAGCATTTT. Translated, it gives CASSQVNTGQPQHF.